This T cell receptor beta chain is from a study of T cells after posttransplantation cyclophosphamide. Study results and caveats: Skin or GI-infiltrating T cells shared few TRB sequences with blood. Recipient CMV seropositivity and CMV reactivation strongly tracked TRB clonality. Later blood repertoires were often dominated by clones from the donor CD8+ memory compartment.

The CDR3 contains 14 residues. Germline lookup yields CDR1 ENHRY and CDR2 SYGVKD. V lost 6 bases to trimming and J lost 5 bases; unmatched junction nucleotides: 5. TCRdb keeps only in-frame clones here, not all; method: immunoSEQ multiplex PCR. The sample has some 39,000 clones, none seen only once. This clone was seen at least ten times. Antigen specificity is unknown. The sample holds other DNA sequences that translate to the same CDR3. Peripheral blood was collected from the related graft donor on the marrow donation day. Sequenced material: PBMCs. The origin of this receptor is a girl aged 5-17 years in good health, CMV-negative, and a related stem cell transplant donor. The chain recombines TRBV10-3 with TRBJ2-7; 12 nucleotides align to TRBD2. CDR3 nucleotides: TGTGCCATCAGCCCGACTAGCGGGAGTGACGAGCAGTACTTC. Translating it yields CAISPTSGSDEQYF.